In its sample, the clone carrying this T cell receptor (beta chain) was seen a few times. In germline, CDR1 is SNHLY, CDR2 FYNNEI. The CDR3 has 15 residues. Losses at the gene ends were 4 bases for V and 5 bases for J; bases not matched to a gene: 4. Methods used by the authors: Amplification from reference gene primers served as the basis for estimated nucleated cell counts. TCRdb keeps only in-frame clones here, not all; method: immunoSEQ multiplex PCR. V and J calls and clone size are as listed in that table; D and trimming were resolved from the DNA. The data contain approximately 60,000 clones, roughly 80% of them singletons. The data stem from a study of blood T cell repertoires in COVID-19. Study as a whole: The United States, Italy and Spain supplied acute and convalescent COVID-19 samples. From T cells, B-cell-depleted T cells, or PBMCs came the material, which was cDNA or gDNA.

The clonotype was recovered from a man between 60 and 75 years old with acute or convalescent COVID-19. The V call is TRBV2, the J call TRBJ2-3; 12 bases match TRBD2. The sequencing input was peripheral blood. CDR3 residues: CASSGLAGGQDTQYF. For the CDR3, the DNA is TGTGCCAGCAGTGGGCTAGCGGGGGGGCAAGATACGCAGTATTTT.